A single sample is the source of the 19 T cell receptor beta chains below, sequenced in a study of shared clonotypes between healthy human individuals. TCRdb's table, derived via immunoSEQ multiplex PCR, lists solely in-frame clones and lacks some. The sample carries a few million clones, approximately 92% recorded once. Sequencing input: naive CD4+ T cells sorted from blood. Subset defined: CD45RA+ positively selected. These receptors all come from a man between 18 and 29 years old in good health.

In this sample, this clone turned up once. The V and J genes are TRBV11-1 and TRBJ2-2; 8 bases are a match to TRBD1. Germline-derived CDR1 and CDR2 are SGHAT and FQDESV (reference sequence). The CDR3 runs to 16 residues. The V gene end was trimmed by 5 bases and the J gene end by 4 bases; junction bases not matched to a gene: 9. CDR3 protein: CASSHRQGSSTGELFF. The CDR3 DNA follows: TGTGCCAGCAGCCATCGACAGGGGTCGAGCACCGGGGAGCTGTTTTTT.

The chain employs TRBV7-9 and TRBJ2-1, with TRBD2 identical over 12 bases. The CDR3 totals 19 residues. Trimming cost V 4 bases and J 0 bases; bases outside gene matches: 10. Germline CDR1 is SEHNR and CDR2 is FQNEAQ (reference sequence). The CDR3 nucleotides read TGTGCCAGCAGCTCGGGACTAGCGGGCTGGGCGAGCTCCTACAATGAGCAGTTCTTC. Translated, it gives CASSSGLAGWASSYNEQFF.

The rearrangement joins TRBV4-3 to TRBJ1-5; a weak D match, TRBD1 (6 bases). The CDR3 is 14 residues long. Germline V gives CDR1 LGHNA, CDR2 YSLEER. V was trimmed by 1 base and J by 5 bases, leaving 9 bases between them. The CDR3 reads CASSQVRGDQPQHF. In DNA form, the CDR3 reads TGCGCCAGCAGCCAAGTTAGGGGGGATCAGCCCCAGCATTTT.

The chain carries TRBV19 and TRBJ1-5; D uncertain. V lost 1 base and J 11 bases, leaving 6 bases between the germline ends. In germline, CDR1 is LNHDA, CDR2 SQIVND (reference sequence). The CDR3 consists of 11 residues. CDR3 in amino acids: CASSIGQAQHF. CDR3 nucleotide sequence: TGTGCCAGTAGTATAGGGCAGGCCCAGCATTTT.

This chain links TRBV6-5 with TRBJ1-2, with TRBD1 identical over 7 bases. The germline V gene encodes CDR1 MNHEY and CDR2 SVGAGI. This CDR3 is built from 14 residues. V was clipped by 4 bases and J by 3 bases; unmatched bases: 5. In DNA, the CDR3 is TGTGCCAGCAGTTCCTCCGGGACAGACTATGGCTACACCTTC. Its translation: CASSSSGTDYGYTF.

The sample holds one count of this clone. The rearrangement uses TRBV6-6 and TRBJ1-4; D is uncertain. Trimming removed 2 bases from V and 7 bases from J, with 11 bases in between. Looked up from germline, CDR1 is MNHNY and CDR2 is SVGAGI (reference sequence). The CDR3 runs 14 residues. Here the CDR3 reads CASSYGYSGEKLFF. As DNA, the CDR3 is TGTGCCAGCAGTTACGGTTACAGCGGTGAAAAACTGTTTTTT.

The chain couples TRBV7-9 to TRBJ2-5; a possible D gene is TRBD2 (7 bases). This CDR3 has 15 residues. The germline gives CDR1 SEHNR, CDR2 FQNEAQ (reference sequence). Trimming removed 4 bases from V and 4 bases from J, with 16 bases in between. The CDR3 loop reads CASSWGGARGETQYF. CDR3 bases: TGTGCCAGCAGCTGGGGGGGGGCTCGAGGAGAGACCCAGTACTTC.

This clone was seen just once. The chain uses TRBV2 and TRBJ2-4, with D maybe TRBD1 (5 bases). The V end was cut by 6 bases, the J end by 5 bases, with 11 bases between. Germline lookup yields CDR1 SNHLY and CDR2 FYNNEI. This CDR3 comprises 13 residues. The CDR3 DNA follows: TGTGCCAGCAGCCAGGGTGAGCAAAACATTCAGTACTTC. Translation: CASSQGEQNIQYF.

This chain connects TRBV9 to TRBJ2-3; 11 bases line up with TRBD2. CDR1 and CDR2 from the germline V gene are SGDLS and YYNGEE. The CDR3 totals 17 residues. With V trimmed by 4 bases and J by 0 bases, 7 bases remained unmatched. CDR3 DNA: TGTGCCAGCAGCCCGCAGACTAGCGGGGTTAGCACAGATACGCAGTATTTT. This sequence encodes CASSPQTSGVSTDTQYF.

The genes are TRBV11-2 and TRBJ2-5, with TRBD2 matching 7 bases. The trim removed 5 bases at V and 2 bases at J, leaving 17 bases unmatched. CDR1 is SGHAT and CDR2 is FQNNGV in the germline V gene. This CDR3 comprises 18 residues. Written as DNA, the CDR3 is TGTGCCAGCAGCCAAGGGCGGATCGTACTAGCGACACAAGAGACCCAGTACTTC. It is translated as CASSQGRIVLATQETQYF.

The chain links TRBV28 to TRBJ2-7; 11 nucleotides match TRBD1. The V gene's germline CDR1 is MDHEN and CDR2 SYDVKM. This CDR3 is built from 12 residues. Germline trimming cut 8 bases from V and 3 bases from J; bases unmatched to any gene: 0. CDR3 amino acids: CASGTGGYEQYF. The DNA of the CDR3 is TGTGCCAGCGGGACAGGGGGCTACGAGCAGTACTTC.

Worth noting for this clone: This CDR3 is also generated by other DNA sequences in the sample. The chain is built from TRBV9 and TRBJ1-5; TRBD1 agrees at 10 bases. CDR1 and CDR2 (germline): SGDLS, YYNGEE. There are 15 residues in the CDR3. Germline trimming cut 0 bases from V and 6 bases from J; bases unmatched to any gene: 3. CDR3 region: CASSVGDRGSQPQHF. Written as DNA, the CDR3 is TGTGCCAGCAGCGTAGGGGACAGGGGCAGTCAGCCCCAGCATTTT.

The chain couples TRBV6-5 to TRBJ2-5; D uncertain. Near its end, the DNA agrees better with TRBJ2-7, so the J call may be wrong. The CDR3 is made up of 13 amino acids. Germline-derived CDR1 and CDR2 are MNHEY and SVGAGI. In DNA form, the CDR3 reads TGTGCCAGCAGTTACCGCGGTGCGGCCGAGCAGTACTTC. Protein: CASSYRGAAEQYF.

J is TRBJ1-4 and V is TRBV19; no firm D call. This CDR3 has 15 residues. CDR1 and CDR2 (germline): LNHDA, SQIVND (reference sequence). The germline V and J ends were trimmed by 3 bases and 5 bases, with 13 bases remaining between them. For the CDR3, the DNA is TGTGCCAGTAGTATTATGGCAGCAAGCAATGAAAAACTGTTTTTT. It is translated as CASSIMAASNEKLFF.

CDR3 amino acids: CSVIPGGVEQFF. The CDR3 DNA reads as TGCAGCGTAATCCCAGGGGGCGTTGAGCAGTTCTTC. The rearrangement uses TRBV29-1 and TRBJ2-1; 8 bases are shared with TRBD1. Germline V lookup: CDR1 SQVTM, CDR2 ANQGSEA. Losses at the gene ends were 6 bases for V and 9 bases for J; bases not matched to a gene: 7. The length of the CDR3 is 12 residues.

This chain uses TRBV28 with TRBJ1-4; the D gene is possibly TRBD1 (6 bases). V was clipped by 4 bases and J by 10 bases, with 16 bases between them. The germline V gene encodes CDR1 MDHEN and CDR2 SYDVKM. CDR3 length: 14 amino acids. The CDR3 is CASSSGVVAAKLFF. The CDR3 DNA follows: TGTGCCAGCAGTTCAGGGGTCGTCGCCGCAAAACTGTTTTTT.

The rearrangement joins TRBV30 to TRBJ2-3; 13 bases are shared with TRBD2. Trimming at V came to 7 bases and at J to 5 bases, leaving 12 bases not matched to a gene. Germline assignment: CDR1 GTSNPN and CDR2 SVGIG (reference sequence). CDR3 size: 16 residues. The CDR3 sequence is CASRLGLAGVGDTQYF. The CDR3 coding sequence is TGTGCCTCGAGACTCGGACTAGCGGGGGTGGGAGATACGCAGTATTTT.

The V gene is TRBV11-2, the J gene TRBJ1-2, with a possible D match to TRBD1 (6 bases). The CDR3 totals 13 residues. V was cut by 6 bases and J by 2 bases, with 10 bases left in between. Germline V CDR1 and CDR2: SGHAT, FQNNGV. The CDR3 reads CASSQDRNYGYTF. CDR3 DNA sequence: TGTGCCAGCAGTCAGGACAGAAACTATGGCTACACCTTC.

The chain carries TRBV7-9 and TRBJ2-7; 12 nucleotides line up with TRBD1. The CDR3 is 16 amino acids. Germline V gene sequence: CDR1 SEHNR, CDR2 FQNEAQ (reference sequence). With V trimmed by 5 bases and J by 7 bases, 12 bases remained unmatched. CDR3 loop: CASSPRSGTGGAEQYF. CDR3 in DNA: TGTGCCAGCAGCCCTCGTTCCGGGACAGGGGGCGCGGAGCAGTACTTC.